Each of the 8 T cell receptor beta chains below was sequenced from the same sample in a study of CD4+ T cells in melanoma. Assay used: immunoSEQ multiplex PCR; TCRdb lists only in-frame clones, some missing. The sample lists some 120,000 clones; 92% were seen once. Sequenced input: peripheral blood. The source of these receptors is a human donor with melanoma.

This chain connects TRBV28 to TRBJ2-7; D is unclear. This CDR3 is 13 amino acids long. Per the germline V gene, CDR1 is MDHEN and CDR2 is SYDVKM. V shed 2 bases and J shed 2 bases, with 7 bases lying between them. CDR3 loop: CASSLVGTYEQYF. In DNA, the CDR3 is TGTGCCAGCAGTTTAGTGGGCACCTACGAGCAGTACTTC.

V and J are TRBV7-3 and TRBJ2-3, with TRBD2 matching 7 bases. The CDR3 runs to 15 residues. The germline V gene has CDR1 SGHTA and CDR2 FQGTGA. J gave up 2 bases and V 2 bases, and 4 bases lay outside the gene matches. In DNA form, the CDR3 reads TGTGCCAGCAGCTTAGGGGGGGTGAACACAGATACGCAGTATTTT. It yields the protein CASSLGGVNTDTQYF.

This chain joins TRBV18 and TRBJ2-6; TRBD1 matches 10 bases. The CDR3 has 19 amino acids. Losses at the gene ends were 1 base for V and 0 bases for J; bases not matched to a gene: 6. Germline loops: CDR1 KGHSH, CDR2 LQKENI. CDR3 in amino acids: CASSPQPTGGHSGANVLTF. The CDR3 DNA sequence: TGTGCCAGCTCACCACAGCCGACAGGGGGCCACTCTGGGGCCAACGTCCTGACTTTC.

The chain links TRBV9 to TRBJ2-7, with unresolved D. Germline V gene lookup returns CDR1 SGDLS and CDR2 YYNGEE. V was trimmed by 0 bases and J by 3 bases, leaving 13 bases between them. CDR3 length: 15 amino acids. CDR3 nucleotide sequence: TGTGCCAGCAGCGTAGGCATTCAGATGGGCTACGAGCAGTACTTC. The encoded protein is CASSVGIQMGYEQYF.

This clone was observed a few times. V and J are TRBV25-1 and TRBJ1-6; D call uncertain. Trimming took 3 bases from V and 10 from J, leaving 16 bases between them. In germline, CDR1 is MGHDK, CDR2 SYGVNS. The CDR3 sequence is 15 residues long. The CDR3 is CASSDDLGSLSPLHF. In nucleotides, the CDR3 is TGTGCCAGCAGTGATGATTTGGGTTCCCTATCACCCCTCCACTTT.

The chain has TRBV5-1 and TRBJ2-5; D unclear. Germline lookup yields CDR1 SGHRS and CDR2 YFSETQ. This CDR3 is built from 14 residues. V shed 0 bases and J shed 1 base, with 7 bases lying between them. CDR3 DNA: TGCGCCAGCAGCTTGGTCAGTTTCCAAGAGACCCAGTACTTC. Its translation is CASSLVSFQETQYF.

The chain employs TRBV27 and TRBJ2-3; 10 nucleotides align to TRBD2. This CDR3 spans 15 amino acids. Losses at the gene ends were 3 bases for V and 8 bases for J; bases not matched to a gene: 8. CDR1 MNHEY and CDR2 SMNVEV come from the germline V gene (reference sequence). CDR3 in amino acids: CASSLASGGAGTQYF. The DNA of the CDR3 is TGTGCCAGCAGTTTGGCTAGCGGGGGAGCGGGTACGCAGTATTTT.

This clone was detected only a few times. The chain uses TRBV2 and TRBJ1-5; the D gene is possibly TRBD1 (6 bases). Germline values: CDR1 SNHLY, CDR2 FYNNEI. The CDR3 is 14 residues long. The V end lost 8 bases, the J end lost 1 base, and 12 bases lay between the germline ends. As DNA, the CDR3 is TGTGCCAGCCGACAGGTTAGGAGCAATCAGCCCCAGCATTTT. Residues: CASRQVRSNQPQHF.